Listed here are 6 T cell receptor beta chains from one sample, sequenced in a study of T cell changes during pregnancy in multiple sclerosis. Some clones are missing from TCRdb's copy, which holds only in-frame ones; the method was immunoSEQ multiplex PCR. The sample has about 50,000 clones, roughly 92% seen once. Sequenced here: CD4+ T cells from peripheral blood mononuclear cells, sampled after pregnancy. These receptors originate from a female donor with multiple sclerosis, enrolled in a pregnancy study.

The V gene is TRBV27, the J gene TRBJ2-1; no firm D call. The CDR3 has 11 residues. Trimming took off 4 bases at V and 10 bases at J, with 8 bases between the two ends. Germline V gene lookup returns CDR1 MNHEY and CDR2 SMNVEV (reference sequence). CDR3 loop: CASSSGPEQFF. Here the CDR3 DNA reads TGTGCCAGCAGTTCTGGCCCGGAGCAGTTCTTC.

This sequence joins TRBV4-1 and TRBJ1-4; 10 bases line up with TRBD1. The CDR3 consists of 14 residues. Germline values: CDR1 MGHRA, CDR2 YSYEKL. V lost 2 bases to trimming and J lost 8 bases; unmatched junction nucleotides: 2. The CDR3 region is CASSQWDRGEKLFF. CDR3 bases: TGCGCCAGCAGCCAATGGGACAGGGGCGAAAAACTGTTTTTT.

This chain connects TRBV28 to TRBJ2-7; perhaps TRBD1 as D (6 bases). The length of the CDR3 is 13 residues. Trimming left V 6 bases short and J 0 bases short, with 9 bases between. Germline values: CDR1 MDHEN, CDR2 SYDVKM. In nucleotides, the CDR3 is TGTGCCAGCAGGCGGACAGTCTCCTACGAGCAGTACTTC. This translates into CASRRTVSYEQYF.

The chain has TRBV7-8 and TRBJ2-6, with D perhaps matching TRBD2 (5 bases). CDR3 length: 18 residues. V shed 3 bases and J shed 0 bases, with 15 bases lying between them. The germline V gene has CDR1 SGHVS and CDR2 FQNEAQ. CDR3 nucleotide sequence: TGTGCCAGCAGCTTTCCCGGACGGGGAAGCTCTGGGGCCAACGTCCTGACTTTC. Translation: CASSFPGRGSSGANVLTF.

The chain links TRBV11-2 to TRBJ2-5, with D maybe TRBD1 (6 bases). There are 15 residues in the CDR3. Trimming stripped 6 bases from V and 2 bases from J, with 16 bases between. Germline assignment: CDR1 SGHAT and CDR2 FQNNGV. The CDR3: CASSSPRGQQETQYF. CDR3 nucleotides: TGTGCCAGCAGTTCCCCTCGAGGACAGCAAGAGACCCAGTACTTC.

This clone was seen just once. The rearrangement joins TRBV27 to TRBJ1-2, with a possible D match to TRBD1 (5 bases). Germline V gene data show CDR1 as MNHEY and CDR2 as SMNVEV (reference sequence). Trimming removed 6 bases at V and 7 bases at J, with 15 bases between. This CDR3 has 13 amino acids. Here the CDR3 reads CASRSTGTAGYTF. The CDR3 nucleotides read TGTGCCAGCAGATCTACAGGTACTGCTGGCTACACCTTC.